The clone carrying this TCR beta chain was recorded at least ten times. CDR3 size: 17 residues. The V segment lost 5 bases and the J segment 2 bases; nucleotides outside the gene matches: 11. CDR1 is LNHNV, CDR2 YYDKDF, per germline (reference sequence). In TCRdb, the 5' RACE reads were re-called with MiXCR into one record per CDR3 protein. The profile covers 13,000 or so distinct CDR3 sequences, with less than 25% appearing a single time and approximately 3% taken by the ten largest. The V call is TRBV15, the J call TRBJ2-1, with 8 bases aligning to TRBD2. Sequenced material: naive CD4+ T cells sorted from blood. As for subset: naive CD4+ T cells, CD4+CD45RA+CD25-. This receptor was taken from a female donor with breast cancer. CDR3 region: CATSRTGSGVTYNEQFF. The CDR3, as DNA: TGTGCCACCAGCCGGACGGGTAGCGGGGTTACCTACAATGAGCAGTTCTTC.